The next 25 T cell receptor beta chains were all read from a single sample in a study of CD8 T cells in ankylosing spondylitis. Points from the study as a whole: A motif of fewer than ten highly homologous TCR beta variants was seen as apparently characteristic of ankylosing spondylitis blood.

The antigens for these receptors are not known. TCRdb re-derived calls from the 5' RACE reads in MiXCR, one entry per CDR3 protein. The table includes 450,000 to 550,000 distinct CDR3 sequences, under 5.5% detected once. The sample was blood, either unsorted or a sorted T cell fraction (not recorded which). The origin of the receptors is a male donor with ankylosing spondylitis.

This clonotype has a count of ten or more. This chain connects TRBV5-1 to TRBJ1-1, with 8 bases identical to TRBD1. Germline values: CDR1 SGHRS, CDR2 YFSETQ. This CDR3 has 13 amino acids. V dropped 7 bases and J dropped 5; count of bases not matched to a gene: 7. CDR3 residues: CASSRTGITEAFF. CDR3 coding DNA: TGCGCCAGCTCTCGGACAGGGATAACTGAAGCTTTCTTT.

This clonotype has ten or more counts. It may be a read error: a sequence one base away is much more abundant. This sequence joins TRBV7-2 and TRBJ2-5; D call uncertain. The CDR3 totals 12 residues. Germline values: CDR1 SGHTA, CDR2 FQGNSA. The V end was cut by 5 bases, the J end by 5 bases, with 9 bases between. CDR3 loop: CASSQPRETQYF. The CDR3 nucleotides read TGTGCCAGCAGCCAACCCCGGGAGACCCAGTACTTC. Full variable domain (outside the CDR3, taken from reference TRBV7-2 and TRBJ2-5): GAGVSQSPSNKVTEKGKDVELRCDPISGHTALYWYRQSLGQGLEFLIYFQGNSAPDKSGLPSDRFSAERTGGSVSTLTIQRTQQEDSAVYLCASSQPRETQYFGPGTRLLVL.

This clonotype has ten or more counts. V usage is TRBV5-1 and J usage is TRBJ2-1; maybe TRBD2 (5 bases). Germline loops: CDR1 SGHRS, CDR2 YFSETQ. The CDR3 loop spans 13 amino acids. Trimming removed 9 bases from V and 5 bases from J, with 15 bases in between. The CDR3 region has the DNA TGCGCCACCGCTAGCAATTCCCACAATGAGCAGTTCTTC. Translated: CATASNSHNEQFF.

This clonotype was counted ten times or more. This chain joins TRBV20-1 and TRBJ2-7; the D gene is possibly TRBD1 (6 bases). Germline CDR1 DFQATT, CDR2 SNEGSKA (reference sequence). This CDR3 has 15 amino acids. The V end was cut by 3 bases, the J end by 3 bases, with 18 bases between. In DNA, the CDR3 is TGCAGTGCTAGGATAGGGGCAGGGGTTTTCTACGAGCAGTACTTC. This gives the protein CSARIGAGVFYEQYF.

Ten or more counts support this clonotype. The gene calls are TRBV9 and TRBJ2-1, with 11 bases lining up with TRBD2. V was clipped by 4 bases and J by 7 bases; unmatched bases: 10. Germline assignment: CDR1 SGDLS and CDR2 YYNGEE. There are 16 residues in the CDR3. CDR3 loop: CASSFSGGASVNEQFF. CDR3 nucleotide sequence: TGTGCCAGCAGCTTTAGCGGGGGGGCCTCGGTTAATGAGCAGTTCTTC.

This clonotype has at least ten counts. The chain employs TRBV4-3 and TRBJ2-7; 7 nucleotides align to TRBD2. Germline assignment: CDR1 LGHNA and CDR2 YSLEER. This CDR3 comprises 15 residues. The ends lost 1 base at V and 2 bases at J; junction bases unmatched: 5. This CDR3 reads CASSQVAGAAYEQYF. CDR3 nucleotide sequence: TGCGCCAGCAGCCAAGTCGCGGGAGCGGCCTACGAGCAGTACTTC.

This clonotype came up a few times. The CDR3 sequence is CASSLGQGQSYEQYF. As DNA, the CDR3 is TGCGCCAGCAGCCTCGGACAGGGCCAGTCCTACGAGCAGTACTTC. The chain links TRBV5-1 to TRBJ2-7; 8 nucleotides match TRBD1. The CDR3 loop spans 15 amino acids. From germline, CDR1 is SGHRS and CDR2 YFSETQ. V was pared by 4 bases and J by 1 base, with 7 bases of the junction left unmatched.

This clonotype was seen ten or more times. V usage is TRBV20-1 and J usage is TRBJ2-3; D is unresolved. Germline CDR1 is DFQATT and CDR2 is SNEGSKA (reference sequence). V dropped 5 bases and J dropped 2 bases, with 14 bases sitting between them. CDR3 length: 14 residues. The CDR3 sequence is CSALLRFSTDTQYF. The CDR3 DNA follows: TGCAGTGCTTTACTCAGGTTTTCCACAGATACGCAGTATTTT.

This clonotype was detected ten times or more. This CDR3 is CASSLVSSGSYNEQFF. DNA for the CDR3: TGTGCCAGCAGCTTAGTGTCTAGCGGTTCCTACAATGAGCAGTTCTTC. The chain is built from TRBV11-1 and TRBJ2-1; TRBD2 matches at 7 bases. CDR1 SGHAT and CDR2 FQDESV come from the germline V gene (reference sequence). The CDR3 runs 16 residues. Trimming removed 1 base from V and 1 base from J; junction bases left unmatched: 4.

The sample holds many counts of this clonotype. The V call is TRBV24-1, the J call TRBJ2-7; 9 bases line up with TRBD1. The length of the CDR3 is 15 residues. After removal of 4 bases from V and 6 bases from J, the junction contained 9 bases not matched to a gene. Germline lookup yields CDR1 KGHDR and CDR2 SFDVKD. The CDR3 sequence: CATSDPGQGNSEQYF. The CDR3 DNA follows: TGTGCCACCAGTGACCCCGGACAGGGGAATAGCGAGCAGTACTTC.

This clonotype occurred many times. The chain recombines TRBV6-1 with TRBJ2-5; D ambiguous. The CDR3 runs to 14 residues. Per the germline V gene, CDR1 is MNHNS and CDR2 is SASEGT. The ends were cut back, 7 bases at V and 4 bases at J, with 16 bases in the middle. Here the CDR3 reads CASTQPDSPETQYF. The CDR3 DNA follows: TGTGCCAGCACCCAACCCGACTCACCAGAGACCCAGTACTTC.

On this clonotype: This clone may be a read error of a much larger clone one base away. The rearrangement links TRBV27 to TRBJ2-5; possibly TRBD2 for D (6 bases). V lost 4 bases, J lost 2 bases, and 14 bases lay in between. Looked up from germline, CDR1 is MNHEY and CDR2 is SMNVEV (reference sequence). This CDR3 is 15 amino acids long. The CDR3 spells CASSSWVAEQETQYF. CDR3 DNA sequence: TGTGCCAGCAGTTCATGGGTAGCGGAACAAGAGACCCAGTACTTC.

This clonotype has at least ten counts. The V gene is TRBV20-1, the J gene TRBJ1-6; D is undetermined. V dropped 0 bases and J dropped 0 bases, with 9 bases sitting between them. Germline V gives CDR1 DFQATT, CDR2 SNEGSKA (reference sequence). The CDR3 loop spans 16 amino acids. The DNA for the CDR3 is TGCAGTGCTAGAGACAGCGTGAGCTCCTATAATTCACCCCTCCACTTT. Translated: CSARDSVSSYNSPLHF.

In this sample, this clonotype turned up many times. The chain joins TRBV4-1 to TRBJ2-2; 9 bases are a match to TRBD2. The V gene end was trimmed by 0 bases and the J gene end by 1 base; junction bases not matched to a gene: 3. CDR1 is MGHRA and CDR2 is YSYEKL in the germline V gene. The CDR3 sequence is 17 residues long. The CDR3 DNA reads as TGCGCCAGCAGCCAAGAATCAGCGGGAGGGAACACCGGGGAGCTGTTTTTT. Translated: CASSQESAGGNTGELFF.

The V call is TRBV11-2, the J call TRBJ1-1, with 8 positions matching TRBD1. CDR1 is SGHAT, CDR2 FQNNGV, per germline. This CDR3 contains 13 residues. V trimming: 5 bases; J trimming: 11 bases; junction bases outside the gene matches: 10. The CDR3 nucleotides read TGTGCCAGCAGCGACGGAGGAGGGGACAGGGCTTTCTTT. This gives the protein CASSDGGGDRAFF.

The sample holds many counts of this clonotype. V is TRBV12-3 or TRBV12-4 and J is TRBJ2-5; D unresolved. Trimming stripped 5 bases from V and 1 base from J, with 20 bases between. The CDR3 is 17 amino acids. CDR3 region: CASSPSLGRLGQETQYF. In DNA, the CDR3 is TGTGCCAGCAGTCCCTCCCTCGGTCGGTTGGGCCAAGAGACCCAGTACTTC.

This clonotype has at least ten counts. The chain uses TRBV4-1 and TRBJ2-1; 11 bases fit TRBD2. V dropped 2 bases and J dropped 8; count of bases not matched to a gene: 8. CDR1 and CDR2 from the germline V gene are MGHRA and YSYEKL. The CDR3 length is 16 residues. Here the CDR3 reads CASSQSSLAGGDEQFF. The CDR3 coding sequence is TGCGCCAGCAGCCAAAGTAGCCTAGCGGGAGGCGATGAGCAGTTCTTC.

This clonotype appeared many times. CDR3 nucleotide sequence: TGTGCCAGCAGCCACCCCGGGCGCGGACCCAACTATGGCTACACCTTC. This encodes CASSHPGRGPNYGYTF. The chain has TRBV21-1 and TRBJ1-2; the table's D gene call, TRBD1, was not cross checked with the DNA. TRBV21-1 is marked as a pseudogene. This CDR3 has 16 amino acids.

This clonotype has a count of ten or more. The rearrangement uses TRBV5-1 and TRBJ2-2; a possible D gene is TRBD1 (6 bases). V gave up 4 bases and J gave up 6 bases, with 10 bases separating them. This CDR3 is 13 amino acids long. Looked up from germline, CDR1 is SGHRS and CDR2 is YFSETQ. DNA of the CDR3: TGCGCCAGCAGCCCGACAGGTTCCGGGGAGCTGTTTTTT. Protein product: CASSPTGSGELFF.

This clonotype was seen many times. CDR3 DNA sequence: TGTGCCATCAGTGAGAAGGGAGGCACTGAAGCTTTCTTT. Its protein is CAISEKGGTEAFF. The rearrangement uses TRBV10-3 and TRBJ1-1; D unclear. Germline values: CDR1 ENHRY, CDR2 SYGVKD. The CDR3 is 13 residues long. The V and J ends lost 2 bases and 4 bases respectively, with 8 bases between them.

This clonotype was detected ten times or more. The chain couples TRBV4-3 to TRBJ1-1; 7 nucleotides line up with TRBD1. Germline V gene data show CDR1 as LGHNA and CDR2 as YSLEER. V lost 4 bases to trimming and J lost 1 base; unmatched junction nucleotides: 3. The CDR3 has 14 residues. CDR3 in DNA: TGCGCCAGCAGCCCTCGACAGGGGAACACTGAAGCTTTCTTT. It is translated as CASSPRQGNTEAFF.

There are a few counts of this clonotype. The chain links TRBV7-9 to TRBJ2-1; tentative D call: TRBD1 (6 bases). The CDR3 has 15 amino acids. Germline CDR1 is SEHNR and CDR2 is FQNEAQ (reference sequence). V was clipped by 5 bases and J by 13 bases, with 24 bases between them. CDR3 coding DNA: TGTGCCAGCAGCCTCGGACAGACGGAACAGCTGGGTCAGTTCTTC. Translated: CASSLGQTEQLGQFF.

In this sample, this clonotype turned up many times. CDR3 DNA: TGCAGCGTTTCCCGGGACAGGGTTACCGGGGAGCTGTTTTTT. This encodes CSVSRDRVTGELFF. The rearrangement uses TRBV29-1 and TRBJ2-2, with TRBD1 matching 9 bases. Germline V gene lookup returns CDR1 SQVTM and CDR2 ANQGSEA. The CDR3 consists of 14 residues. V was pared by 5 bases and J by 5 bases, with 6 bases of the junction left unmatched.

This clonotype came up many times. The chain is built from TRBV29-1 and TRBJ2-1, with D tentatively TRBD2 (6 bases). With 1 base removed from V and 4 bases from J, the gap between germline ends came to 17 bases. The CDR3 is made up of 16 amino acids. Germline V gene sequence: CDR1 SQVTM, CDR2 ANQGSEA. Written as DNA, the CDR3 is TGCAGCGTTGAAGCCCTCGGTGGGCGGGGTTACAATGAGCAGTTCTTC. It yields the protein CSVEALGGRGYNEQFF.

The table lists this clonotype with a few counts. The chain combines TRBV24-1 with TRBJ1-5; D is perhaps TRBD1 (5 bases). Germline-derived CDR1 and CDR2 are KGHDR and SFDVKD. CDR3 size: 16 residues. V gave up 3 bases and J gave up 5 bases, with 16 bases separating them. This CDR3 reads CATSDKGAGRDQPQHF. DNA for the CDR3: TGTGCCACCAGTGATAAAGGGGCGGGACGCGATCAGCCCCAGCATTTT.